This T cell receptor beta chain derives from a study of T cell responses to AZD1222 COVID-19 vaccine. Study findings and constraints: Repertoire sampling was restricted to post-peak T cell response timepoints. Reports say nearly half of spike-specific TCRs go after unmutated variant regions. In a largely white British group with more females than males, clonal diversity was possibly underestimated.

Turning to this clone: Antigen: not known.

Method: immunoSEQ multiplex PCR; TCRdb's copy keeps in-frame clones and lacks some. The repertoire holds 170,000 or so clones, with approximately 92% as singletons. The CDR3 has 15 amino acids. Trimming removed 0 bases from V and 7 bases from J, with 10 bases in between. The V gene's germline CDR1 is MGHRA and CDR2 YSYEKL. The chain joins TRBV4-1 to TRBJ1-6; D ambiguous. The TCR sequence derives from an adult who received the MenACWY meningococcal vaccine as a control. The material was peripheral blood, obtained 28 days after the second dose of the MenACWY control vaccine. Here the CDR3 DNA reads TGCGCCAGCAGCCAAGATCGGGGAGAGAATTCACCCCTCCACTTT. Its translation is CASSQDRGENSPLHF.